Listed below are T cell receptor beta chains from one sample, sequenced in a study of blood T cell repertoires in COVID-19. Some clones are missing from TCRdb's copy, which holds only in-frame ones; the method was immunoSEQ multiplex PCR. The repertoire includes approximately 210,000 clones, around 85% of them detected once, and approximately 0.97% sits in the top ten. Material for sequencing was peripheral blood. The receptors derive from a man aged 60 to 75 with COVID-19, enrolled during active disease. The CDR3 runs from the conserved cysteine through the conserved F or W. The D gene is left open where the match is weak. The size entry is marked missing in some rows and otherwise reads once, few, many or a size class.

clone size,CDR3 length,D gene,J gene,V gene,CDR3 protein,CDR3 DNA
.,16,.,TRBJ2-1,TRBV28,CASSLGWGGETNEQFF,TGTGCCAGCAGTTTAGGCTGGGGCGGGGAGACCAATGAGCAGTTCTTC
.,16,.,TRBJ2-7,TRBV5-4,CASSLAGLDWAGEQYF,TGTGCCAGCAGCTTGGCCGGGTTGGACTGGGCGGGTGAGCAGTACTTC
few,16,.,TRBJ1-1,TRBV3-1/TRBV3-2,CASSRATTGGNTEAFF,TGTGCCAGCAGCCGAGCAACGACGGGGGGGAACACTGAAGCTTTCTTT
.,18,TRBD1,TRBJ1-5,TRBV7-2,CASSFSSTRTGRDQPQHF,TGTGCCAGCAGCTTTAGTAGCACGAGGACAGGGAGGGATCAGCCCCAGCATTTT
.,14,TRBD1,TRBJ1-3,TRBV5-6,CASSLFTGANTIYF,TGTGCCAGCAGCTTGTTTACAGGGGCCAACACCATATATTTT
.,14,.,TRBJ1-4,TRBV9,CASSLRGTNEKLFF,TGTGCCAGCAGCTTACGAGGCACTAATGAAAAACTGTTTTTT
.,13,TRBD1,TRBJ1-2,TRBV25-1,CASSARGLYGYTF,TGTGCCAGCAGTGCCAGGGGGCTCTATGGCTACACCTTC
.,14,.,TRBJ1-2,TRBV19,CASRSPGVLYGYTF,TGTGCCAGTAGAAGCCCAGGGGTCTTATATGGCTACACCTTC
.,13,TRBD1,TRBJ2-2,TRBV28,CASLDRSTGELFF,TGTGCCAGCTTGGACAGGAGCACCGGGGAGCTGTTTTTT
.,14,TRBD1,TRBJ2-7,TRBV11-3,CASSLNQGAGEQYF,TGTGCCAGCAGCTTAAATCAGGGGGCGGGAGAGCAGTACTTC
.,19,TRBD1,TRBJ1-1,TRBV5-1,CASSRAKTGGSPLNTEAFF,TGCGCCAGCAGCAGGGCCAAGACAGGGGGTTCCCCCCTGAACACTGAAGCTTTCTTT
.,12,TRBD1,TRBJ1-5,TRBV7-2,CASSQDRGAQHF,TGTGCCAGCAGCCAGGACAGGGGGGCCCAGCATTTT
.,14,.,TRBJ2-5,TRBV28,CASSSRRGQETQYF,TGTGCCAGCAGTTCCCGCAGGGGCCAAGAGACCCAGTACTTC
.,15,TRBD1,TRBJ2-7,TRBV28,CASSPGTVFSYEQYF,TGTGCCAGCAGTCCCGGGACAGTCTTTTCCTACGAGCAGTACTTC
.,16,TRBD1,TRBJ1-3,TRBV25-1,CASSEPGTGSGNTIYF,TGTGCCAGCAGTGAGCCCGGGACAGGCTCTGGAAACACCATATATTTT
.,14,.,TRBJ1-6,TRBV13,CASSFSRGNSPLHF,TGTGCCAGCAGCTTCTCCAGGGGTAATTCACCCCTCCACTTT
.,12,.,TRBJ2-1,TRBV11-3,CASSTMNNEQFF,TGTGCCAGCAGCACAATGAACAATGAGCAGTTCTTC
.,13,.,TRBJ2-3,TRBV2,CASKGGRTDTQYF,TGTGCCAGCAAGGGGGGGCGAACAGATACGCAGTATTTT
.,17,TRBD1,TRBJ1-6,TRBV5-1,CASSLNPGQGTISPLHF,TGCGCCAGCAGCTTAAACCCGGGACAGGGGACAATTTCTCCCCTCCACTTT
.,16,.,TRBJ1-1,TRBV18,CASSPVSPEPGTEAFF,TGTGCCAGCTCACCTGTCTCTCCGGAACCGGGTACTGAAGCTTTCTTT
.,14,TRBD1,TRBJ2-7,TRBV19,CASRPGQRAYEQYF,TGTGCCAGTAGACCGGGACAGCGAGCCTACGAGCAGTACTTC
once,15,.,TRBJ1-3,TRBV7-2,CASSLFSPFGNTIYF,TGTGCCAGCAGCTTATTCTCTCCGTTTGGAAACACCATATATTTT
.,12,.,TRBJ2-7,TRBV30,CAWSTTTYEQYF,TGTGCCTGGAGTACGACAACCTACGAGCAGTACTTC
.,15,.,TRBJ1-5,TRBV6-5,CASSWTTNSNQPQHF,TGTGCCAGCAGCTGGACAACAAATAGCAATCAGCCCCAGCATTTT
.,14,.,TRBJ1-1,TRBV5-4,CASKIPGGGAEAFF,TGTGCCAGCAAAATACCCGGCGGGGGGGCTGAAGCTTTCTTT
once,14,.,TRBJ1-2,TRBV4-1,CASSQSGASGGYTF,TGCGCCAGCAGCCAAAGCGGGGCAAGTGGGGGCTACACCTTC
.,16,TRBD1,TRBJ1-1,TRBV18,CASSLTQGLRNTEAFF,TGTGCCAGCTCACTAACACAGGGGCTAAGGAACACTGAAGCTTTCTTT
.,15,.,TRBJ1-3,TRBV18,CASSLEGPPGNTIYF,TGTGCCAGCTCACTGGAGGGTCCTCCTGGAAACACCATATATTTT
once,16,.,TRBJ2-2,TRBV18,CASSPSRAPNTGELFF,TGTGCCAGCTCACCTTCTCGCGCCCCGAACACCGGGGAGCTGTTTTTT
.,16,TRBD1,TRBJ1-4,TRBV7-6,CASSQGQGVGYEKLFF,TGTGCCAGCAGCCAGGGACAGGGAGTGGGGTATGAAAAACTGTTTTTT
.,14,.,TRBJ1-1,TRBV4-1,CASSQGPVNTEAFF,TGCGCCAGCAGCCAAGGCCCGGTGAACACTGAAGCTTTCTTT
.,16,TRBD1,TRBJ1-6,TRBV7-9,CASSKGTTGGNSPLHF,TGTGCCAGCAGCAAGGGTACGACAGGGGGGAATTCACCCCTCCACTTT
.,15,.,TRBJ1-2,TRBV9,CASSRVGGGARGYTF,TGTGCCAGCAGCCGCGTAGGGGGTGGGGCACGTGGCTACACCTTC
.,14,TRBD1,TRBJ1-1,TRBV29-1,CSVTDRGRATEAFF,TGCAGCGTTACTGACAGGGGGCGGGCTACTGAAGCTTTCTTT
.,15,TRBD1,TRBJ1-6,TRBV6-1,CASSDRGGGNSPLHF,TGTGCCAGCAGTGATCGCGGAGGGGGCAATTCACCCCTCCACTTT
.,17,TRBD1,TRBJ1-6,TRBV2,CASSRDRFSSYNSPLHF,TGTGCCAGCAGTCGGGACAGGTTCAGCTCCTATAATTCACCCCTCCACTTT
.,12,TRBD1,TRBJ1-2,TRBV30,CAYLTGASGYTF,TGTGCCTATCTAACAGGGGCGAGTGGCTACACCTTC
.,16,TRBD1,TRBJ1-1,TRBV11-2,CASSLGQGTMNTEAFF,TGTGCCAGCAGCTTGGGACAGGGGACCATGAACACTGAAGCTTTCTTT
few,15,TRBD1,TRBJ2-3,TRBV6-5,CASRKRGRSGDTQYF,TGTGCCAGCAGAAAGAGGGGGCGTTCGGGAGATACGCAGTATTTT
.,12,.,TRBJ2-5,TRBV20-1,CSASGQQETQYF,TGCAGTGCTAGTGGTCAGCAAGAGACCCAGTACTTC
.,14,.,TRBJ2-7,TRBV4-1,CASSQEVRGREQYF,TGCGCCAGCAGCCAAGAGGTTAGGGGTCGCGAGCAGTACTTC
.,14,.,TRBJ2-2,TRBV6-5,CASSGLSWPGELFF,TGTGCCAGCAGCGGACTTAGTTGGCCCGGGGAGCTGTTTTTT
.,15,TRBD1,TRBJ2-1,TRBV18,CASSHGQGANNEQFF,TGTGCCAGCTCACATGGACAGGGGGCTAACAATGAGCAGTTCTTC
.,15,TRBD1,TRBJ1-4,TRBV5-1,CASSTQTGSGEKLFF,TGCGCCAGCAGCACCCAGACAGGGTCAGGCGAAAAACTGTTTTTT
.,12,.,TRBJ1-1,TRBV28,CASTNRPFEAFF,TGTGCCAGCACCAACAGGCCTTTTGAAGCTTTCTTT
.,11,TRBD1,TRBJ1-1,TRBV12-3/TRBV12-4,CASSRQGEAFF,TGTGCCAGCAGCCGACAGGGAGAAGCTTTCTTT
.,15,.,TRBJ1-4,TRBV7-9,CASSAQLAANEKLFF,TGTGCCAGCAGCGCTCAGTTGGCGGCTAATGAAAAACTGTTTTTT